Below, 17 T cell receptor beta chains from the same sample are listed, as sequenced in a study of blood T cells in healthy people across ages. A sample-barcoded 5' primer and a J-beta primer mix were used in a second PCR of roughly 7 to 11 cycles. TCRdb called the 5' RACE reads again in MiXCR, with one record for every CDR3 protein. The sample lists around 1.1 million distinct CDR3 sequences, roughly two fifths seen once, with about an eighth in the top ten. The sample taken for sequencing was blood. The receptor source for this set is a man aged 18 to 29 in good health.

The chain couples TRBV12-3 or TRBV12-4 to TRBJ2-3; D remains ambiguous. The CDR3 is made up of 13 amino acids. The V gene lost 2 bases and the J gene lost 11 bases, with 14 bases spanning the gap. The CDR3 sequence: CASSLSDTDVQYF. The CDR3 nucleotides are TGTGCCAGCAGTTTAAGCGACACAGATGTGCAGTATTTT.

This clonotype was counted only a few times. The chain combines TRBV27 with TRBJ2-3; D may be TRBD1 (6 bases). Germline V gene sequence: CDR1 MNHEY, CDR2 SMNVEV (reference sequence). The CDR3 consists of 16 residues. Trimming pared 5 bases from V and 5 bases from J, leaving 20 bases between. The CDR3 region is CASSLTGQPAGDTQYF. The CDR3 bases are TGTGCCAGCAGTCTCACCGGACAGCCAGCAGGAGATACGCAGTATTTT.

This clonotype turned up a few times. The chain carries TRBV6-2 or TRBV6-3 and TRBJ1-6; D unclear. The V end lost 2 bases, the J end lost 7 bases, and 9 bases lay between the germline ends. Germline-derived CDR1 and CDR2 are MNHEY and SVGEGT. The CDR3 spans 14 residues. CDR3 DNA: TGTGCCAGCAGTTACCCGGAGGGAAATTCACCCCTCCACTTT. Translated, it gives CASSYPEGNSPLHF.

V usage is TRBV6-2 or TRBV6-3 and J usage is TRBJ2-1; 8 nucleotides match TRBD2. With V trimmed by 6 bases and J by 8 bases, 12 bases remained unmatched. Germline assignment: CDR1 MNHEY and CDR2 SVGEGT. This CDR3 region has 15 residues. The CDR3 coding sequence is TGTGCCAGCAGACCCCCGAGCGGGAGTAAGGATGAGCAGTTCTTC. Translation gives CASRPPSGSKDEQFF.

The rearrangement joins TRBV9 to TRBJ1-2; 7 positions agree with TRBD1. V gave up 2 bases and J gave up 6 bases; unmatched junction bases: 4. Germline V gene data show CDR1 as SGDLS and CDR2 as YYNGEE. The CDR3 has 13 residues. CDR3 DNA: TGTGCCAGCAGCGTGACAGGGACGGATGGCTACACCTTC. Encoded protein: CASSVTGTDGYTF.

This rearrangement joins TRBV29-1 to TRBJ2-3; 11 nucleotides align to TRBD2. This CDR3 spans 14 amino acids. Germline CDR1 and CDR2: SQVTM and ANQGSEA. V lost 7 bases to trimming and J lost 2 bases; unmatched junction nucleotides: 5. The CDR3 region is CSAVSGGATDTQYF. CDR3 DNA: TGCAGCGCCGTTAGCGGGGGGGCCACAGATACGCAGTATTTT.

V gene TRBV7-9 combines with J gene TRBJ2-7, with TRBD1 matching over 7 bases. The J call may not be correct, given that the DNA end is closer to TRBJ2-5. The CDR3 extends over 14 amino acids. Germline V CDR1 and CDR2: SEHNR, FQNEAQ (reference sequence). The CDR3 protein is CASSPTGVRETQYF. For the CDR3, the DNA is TGTGCCAGCAGCCCTACAGGGGTTCGGGAGACCCAGTACTTC.

The chain has TRBV20-1 and TRBJ1-3; the D gene is possibly TRBD1 (5 bases). The CDR3 consists of 14 residues. V was clipped by 1 base and J by 0 bases, with 7 bases between them. Germline CDR1 is DFQATT and CDR2 is SNEGSKA (reference sequence). CDR3 sequence reads: CSARGTSSGNTIYF. CDR3 in DNA: TGCAGTGCTAGAGGGACAAGCTCTGGAAACACCATATATTTT.

The gene calls are TRBV27 and TRBJ2-3; either TRBD1 or TRBD2 may supply D (6 bases each). Germline V gene data show CDR1 as MNHEY and CDR2 as SMNVEV (reference sequence). V lost 6 bases and J lost 3, with 16 bases in between. The CDR3 runs to 15 residues. CDR3 sequence reads: CASSRVRGLTDTQYF. In DNA, the CDR3 is TGTGCCAGCAGCCGGGTCCGGGGGCTTACAGATACGCAGTATTTT.

This clonotype has more than one count but fewer than ten. The chain couples TRBV6-2 or TRBV6-3 to TRBJ2-5; 15 positions agree with TRBD2. Germline CDR1 and CDR2: MNHEY and SVGEGT. The V and J ends lost 4 bases and 3 bases, in that order; junction bases with no gene match: 15. The CDR3 consists of 20 residues. The CDR3 nucleotides read TGTGCCAGCAGTTCGCATCGCCGGGGACTAGCGGGGGGCCAAAAAGAGACCCAGTACTTC. Translated, it gives CASSSHRRGLAGGQKETQYF.

This clonotype was recorded many times. The J gene is TRBJ2-7, the V gene TRBV2, with a weak D call TRBD2 (7 bases). The CDR3 is made up of 14 amino acids. Trimming removed 4 bases at V and 2 bases at J, with 12 bases between. Germline assignment: CDR1 SNHLY and CDR2 FYNNEI. The CDR3 coding sequence is TGTGCCAGCAGTGTGGGGGGGCTGGCCTACGAGCAGTACTTC. Encoded protein: CASSVGGLAYEQYF.

The table lists this clonotype with a few counts. V gene TRBV10-3 combines with J gene TRBJ1-2; TRBD1 matches at 11 bases. Germline V gene data show CDR1 as ENHRY and CDR2 as SYGVKD. This CDR3 region has 17 residues. V gave up 0 bases and J gave up 2 bases; unmatched junction bases: 5. CDR3 sequence: CAISESLGTGGNYGYTF. CDR3 sequence (DNA): TGTGCCATCAGTGAGTCTCTAGGGACAGGGGGAAACTATGGCTACACCTTC.

The chain recombines TRBV30 with TRBJ1-1, with D unclear. Trimming stripped 8 bases from V and 1 base from J, with 11 bases between. CDR3 size: 12 residues. The V gene's germline CDR1 is GTSNPN and CDR2 SVGIG (reference sequence). The CDR3 is CAALSGNTEAFF. The CDR3 region has the DNA TGTGCCGCGCTTTCTGGGAACACTGAAGCTTTCTTT.

The DNA of the CDR3 is TGTGCCAGCAGCCCGGGAGGGGGACGACAGAACACCGGGGAGCTGTTTTTT. The encoded protein is CASSPGGGRQNTGELFF. The J gene is TRBJ2-2, the V gene TRBV6-2 or TRBV6-3, with TRBD2 matching 8 bases. V dropped 6 bases and J dropped 1; count of bases not matched to a gene: 10. The germline CDR1 and CDR2 sequences are MNHEY and SVGEGT. CDR3 length: 17 residues.

The chain has TRBV29-1 and TRBJ2-7, with 7 nucleotides matching TRBD1. The CDR3 length is 11 residues. Germline assignment: CDR1 SQVTM and CDR2 ANQGSEA. The CDR3 bases are TGCACCAAAACACAGGGGAACGAGCAGTACTTC. Protein sequence: CTKTQGNEQYF.

This clonotype was seen more than once but under ten times. V usage is TRBV5-5 and J usage is TRBJ2-7, with 8 positions matching TRBD1. Germline lookup yields CDR1 SGHKS and CDR2 YYEKEE (reference sequence). The CDR3 loop spans 14 amino acids. Trimming cost V 4 bases and J 2 bases; bases outside gene matches: 5. The CDR3 spells CASSVTGVTYEQYF. The CDR3, as DNA: TGTGCCAGCAGCGTGACAGGGGTGACCTACGAGCAGTACTTC. Full variable domain (rest looked up from reference TRBV5-5 and TRBJ2-7): DAGVTQSPTHLIKTRGQQVTLRCSPISGHKSVSWYQQVLGQGPQFIFQYYEKEERGRGNFPDRFSARQFPNYSSELNVNALLLGDSALYLCASSVTGVTYEQYFGPGTRLTVT.

This clonotype was seen a handful of times. The chain links TRBV4-3 to TRBJ2-1; 7 nucleotides agree with TRBD1. Trimming at V came to 5 bases and at J to 1 base, leaving 5 bases not matched to a gene. Per the germline V gene, CDR1 is LGHNA and CDR2 is YSLEER. This CDR3 is built from 15 residues. The CDR3 loop is CASSVGQDSYNEQFF. CDR3 in DNA: TGCGCCAGCAGCGTCGGACAGGATTCCTACAATGAGCAGTTCTTC.